This T cell receptor (beta chain) was profiled in a study of cytomegalovirus exposure and HLA in healthy donors. Findings and limits, study-wide: When a later analysis was performed, an Asian-associated ancestry cluster reportedly had fewer N-insertions than the roughly 670-donor mean. Beyond CMV serostatus, there was no information to go on about immune exposure. The classifier was said to identify cytomegalovirus status with high specificity and sensitivity.

The primer mix had 60 Vbeta and 13 Jbeta primers. Profiling relied on immunoSEQ multiplex PCR, and the TCRdb table lists in-frame clones only, not all of them. There are just over 200,000 clones in the sample; 75% to 85% occur only once, and 2.5% to 3.5% lies in the top ten. Worth noting for this clone: Antigen: not known. The junction does not match germline at one end; this may be a read error.

Germline CDR1 and CDR2: SEHNR and FQNEAQ (reference sequence). The CDR3 totals 16 residues. The TCR sequence derives from a woman in her 40s in good health and CMV-seronegative. The sample was PBMCs. This chain links TRBV7-9 with TRBJ2-7; 14 positions agree with TRBD2. The CDR3 DNA reads as TGTTCCAGCAGCGCCAGACTAGCGGGAGGGTCCTACGAGCAGTACTTC. Translated: CSSSARLAGGSYEQYF.